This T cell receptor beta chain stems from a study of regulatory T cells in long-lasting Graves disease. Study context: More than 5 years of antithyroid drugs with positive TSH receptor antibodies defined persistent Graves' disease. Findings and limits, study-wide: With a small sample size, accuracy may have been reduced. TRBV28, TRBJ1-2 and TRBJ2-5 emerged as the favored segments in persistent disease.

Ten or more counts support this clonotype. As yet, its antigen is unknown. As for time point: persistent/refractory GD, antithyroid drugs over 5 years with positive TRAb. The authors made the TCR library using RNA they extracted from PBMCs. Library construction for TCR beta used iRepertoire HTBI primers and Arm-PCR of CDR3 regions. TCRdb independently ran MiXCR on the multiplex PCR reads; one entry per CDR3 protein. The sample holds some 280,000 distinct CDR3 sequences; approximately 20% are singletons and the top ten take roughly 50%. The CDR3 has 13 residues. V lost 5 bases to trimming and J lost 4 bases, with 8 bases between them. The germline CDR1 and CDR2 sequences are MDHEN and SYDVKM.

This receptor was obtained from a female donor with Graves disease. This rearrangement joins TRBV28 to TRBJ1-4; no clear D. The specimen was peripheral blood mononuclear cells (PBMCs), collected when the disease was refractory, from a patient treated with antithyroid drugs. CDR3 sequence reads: CASSASINEKLFF. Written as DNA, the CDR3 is TGTGCCAGCAGTGCGAGTATTAATGAAAAACTGTTTTTT.